These 28 T cell receptor beta chains originate from one sample sequenced in a study of cytomegalovirus exposure and HLA in healthy donors. Use of 60 Vbeta and 13 Jbeta primers characterized the PCR. The repertoire was sequenced with immunoSEQ multiplex PCR; TCRdb's copy has only in-frame clones and lacks some. The sample includes fewer than 200,000 clones, over 75% of them seen just once. The sequenced sample consisted of PBMCs. These TCRs come from a man aged 60 to 69 in good health and CMV-seronegative.

This clone has just one count. The chain carries TRBV2 and TRBJ1-3; weak D call: TRBD1 (5 bases). V shed 8 bases and J shed 1 base, with 9 bases lying between them. CDR3 length equals 13 residues. The germline V gene encodes CDR1 SNHLY and CDR2 FYNNEI. The CDR3 reads CASRRGSGNTIYF. The CDR3, as DNA: TGTGCCAGCCGGAGGGGTTCTGGAAACACCATATATTTT.

The chain has TRBV28 and TRBJ2-2; 8 positions agree with TRBD2. V dropped 4 bases and J dropped 7; count of bases not matched to a gene: 5. The CDR3 runs to 14 residues. The germline CDR1 and CDR2 sequences are MDHEN and SYDVKM. The CDR3 sequence is CASSSGGVGGELFF. For the CDR3, the DNA is TGTGCCAGCAGTTCGGGGGGGGTCGGCGGGGAGCTGTTTTTT.

The chain uses TRBV15 and TRBJ2-5; 10 nucleotides agree with TRBD2. V was clipped by 0 bases and J by 2 bases; unmatched bases: 3. This CDR3 has 16 residues. Germline loops: CDR1 LNHNV, CDR2 YYDKDF (reference sequence). DNA for the CDR3: TGTGCCACCAGCAGAGACCTAGCGGGAGTTCAAGAGACCCAGTACTTC. This encodes CATSRDLAGVQETQYF.

This chain uses TRBV7-9 with TRBJ2-7; D ambiguous. The CDR3 loop spans 14 amino acids. CDR1 is SEHNR, CDR2 FQNEAQ, per germline (reference sequence). The germline V and J ends were trimmed by 3 bases and 2 bases, with 11 bases remaining between them. CDR3 region: CASSFLPGAYEQYF. In nucleotides, the CDR3 is TGTGCCAGCAGCTTTCTCCCAGGTGCCTACGAGCAGTACTTC.

The chain uses TRBV7-9 and TRBJ2-7, with 9 bases that match TRBD1. The CDR3 consists of 17 residues. V lost 4 bases and J lost 1; bases outside the gene matches: 11. Germline V gene data show CDR1 as SEHNR and CDR2 as FQNEAQ (reference sequence). Here the CDR3 reads CASSSRYRDRDSYEQYF. DNA for the CDR3: TGTGCCAGCAGCTCTAGATACCGGGACAGGGATTCCTACGAGCAGTACTTC. Looking up the rest from reference TRBV7-9 and TRBJ2-7 gives the full variable domain: DTGVSQNPRHKITKRGQNVTFRCDPISEHNRLYWYRQTLGQGPEFLTYFQNEAQLEKSRLLSDRFSAERPKGSFSTLEIQRTEQGDSAMYLCASSSRYRDRDSYEQYFGPGTRLTVT.

The chain employs TRBV21-1 and TRBJ1-1. TRBV21-1 is listed as a pseudogene. The CDR3 extends over 12 amino acids. The chain's CDR3 is CASGGTAGEAFF. The DNA for the CDR3 is TGTGCCAGCGGAGGAACAGCCGGTGAAGCTTTCTTT.

The CDR3 is CASSPTGNIYNEQFF. The CDR3 coding sequence is TGTGCCAGTAGCCCCACAGGGAACATCTACAATGAGCAGTTCTTC. This chain joins TRBV19 and TRBJ2-1; possible D gene TRBD1, 6 bases. Germline CDR1 is LNHDA and CDR2 is SQIVND (reference sequence). The CDR3 contains 15 residues. V lost 6 bases, J lost 3 bases, and 15 bases lay in between.

V is TRBV2 and J is TRBJ2-1; 10 positions agree with TRBD1. Germline CDR1 SNHLY, CDR2 FYNNEI. The CDR3 extends over 14 amino acids. Trimming removed 6 bases from V and 7 bases from J; junction bases left unmatched: 6. The CDR3 protein is CASSGTGVWNEQFF. Written as DNA, the CDR3 is TGTGCCAGCAGCGGGACAGGGGTGTGGAATGAGCAGTTCTTC.

This rearrangement joins TRBV2 to TRBJ2-7; D perhaps matches TRBD1 (6 bases). The germline V gene has CDR1 SNHLY and CDR2 FYNNEI. This CDR3 comprises 13 residues. V lost 6 bases to trimming and J lost 0 bases, with 9 bases between them. The CDR3 region has the DNA TGTGCCAGCAGGCAGGGGACCTCCTACGAGCAGTACTTC. It yields the protein CASRQGTSYEQYF.

Only one count was recorded for this clone. CDR3 in amino acids: CASSLASGRFEQYF. The CDR3 DNA is TGTGCCAGCAGCTTAGCTAGCGGGAGGTTCGAGCAGTACTTC. The rearrangement uses TRBV7-2 and TRBJ2-7, with 10 bases that match TRBD2. V was pared by 0 bases and J by 6 bases, with 2 bases of the junction left unmatched. The germline V gene has CDR1 SGHTA and CDR2 FQGNSA. CDR3 length: 14 residues.

This clone was recorded only once. The chain joins TRBV6-1 to TRBJ1-3; tentatively, D is TRBD1 (5 bases). This CDR3 has 16 residues. CDR1 is MNHNS and CDR2 is SASEGT in the germline V gene. The V end was cut by 3 bases, the J end by 3 bases, with 15 bases between. CDR3 DNA: TGTGCCAGCAGTGAGCAGGGTAGTAGTTTTGGAAACACCATATATTTT. Translating gives CASSEQGSSFGNTIYF.

The chain links TRBV6-1 to TRBJ1-1; 7 bases match TRBD1. The germline gives CDR1 MNHNS, CDR2 SASEGT. CDR3 length: 14 amino acids. After removal of 8 bases from V and 0 bases from J, the junction contained 6 bases not matched to a gene. This CDR3 reads CASSPTGMNTEAFF. In DNA, the CDR3 is TGTGCCAGCTCCCCGACAGGGATGAACACTGAAGCTTTCTTT.

The chain links TRBV29-1 to TRBJ2-2, with a tentative D call TRBD2 (6 bases). Trimming cost V 3 bases and J 1 base, with 6 bases left between them. The CDR3 sequence is 13 residues long. Germline assignment: CDR1 SQVTM and CDR2 ANQGSEA. The CDR3 nucleotides read TGCAGCGTTGACGGGGGGAACACCGGGGAGCTGTTTTTT. Translating gives CSVDGGNTGELFF.

The chain joins TRBV5-4 to TRBJ2-2; D is perhaps TRBD1 (7 bases). CDR3 length: 13 amino acids. V lost 4 bases and J 7 bases, leaving 11 bases between the germline ends. Germline V lookup: CDR1 SGHNT, CDR2 YYREEE (reference sequence). The CDR3 DNA reads TGTGCCAGCAGCACCCAGGGGGGCGGGGAGCTGTTTTTT. Encoded protein: CASSTQGGGELFF.

The V gene is TRBV29-1, the J gene TRBJ1-1, with 7 bases aligning to TRBD1. Germline-derived CDR1 and CDR2 are SQVTM and ANQGSEA. The CDR3 is made up of 14 amino acids. Trimming took 0 bases from V and 1 from J; bases not matched to a gene: 2. Here the CDR3 DNA reads TGCAGCGTTGAAGATCGACAGGGGAACACTGAAGCTTTCTTT. This gives the protein CSVEDRQGNTEAFF.

The chain joins TRBV6-5 to TRBJ2-7, with D maybe TRBD2 (6 bases). This CDR3 is 13 amino acids long. V shed 6 bases and J shed 2 bases, with 11 bases lying between them. CDR1 and CDR2 (germline): MNHEY, SVGAGI. CDR3 sequence: CASRNSGTYEQYF. The CDR3 region has the DNA TGTGCCAGCAGGAATAGCGGAACCTACGAGCAGTACTTC.

The chain combines TRBV4-3 with TRBJ2-4; 10 nucleotides line up with TRBD2. Germline V gene lookup returns CDR1 LGHNA and CDR2 YSLEER. With 4 bases clipped from V and 4 bases from J, the junction kept 4 bases outside the gene matches. This CDR3 spans 15 amino acids. The CDR3 sequence: CASSLSAGGKNIQYF. The CDR3 DNA sequence: TGCGCCAGCAGCCTATCAGCGGGAGGGAAAAACATTCAGTACTTC.

This chain uses TRBV5-1 with TRBJ2-1, with D possibly matching TRBD2 (5 bases). Germline CDR1 is SGHRS and CDR2 is YFSETQ. The CDR3 runs to 15 residues. Trimming took off 4 bases at V and 3 bases at J, with 14 bases between the two ends. The CDR3 DNA reads TGCGCCAGCAGCCCCTTTTTGGGGAGCTACAATGAGCAGTTCTTC. Protein product: CASSPFLGSYNEQFF.

The chain employs TRBV30 and TRBJ2-1, with D possibly TRBD2 on 5 matching bases. Per the germline V gene, CDR1 is GTSNPN and CDR2 is SVGIG (reference sequence). This CDR3 contains 14 residues. Trimming took 4 bases from V and 5 from J, leaving 15 bases between them. This CDR3 reads CAWTPPGFDNEQFF. The DNA of the CDR3 is TGTGCCTGGACCCCTCCGGGGTTCGACAATGAGCAGTTCTTC.

This rearrangement joins TRBV9 to TRBJ2-3; D is unclear. Looked up from germline, CDR1 is SGDLS and CDR2 is YYNGEE. Between the trimmed V and J ends, which lost 1 base and 1 base, there was a span of 4 bases. This CDR3 comprises 13 residues. DNA of the CDR3: TGTGCCAGCAGCGTACCCGGCACAGATACGCAGTATTTT. Its translation is CASSVPGTDTQYF.

CDR3 DNA sequence: TGTGCCAGTAGTCCTCGGACAGGGGGCGGCGGTGAAGCTTTCTTT. This sequence encodes CASSPRTGGGGEAFF. This chain links TRBV19 with TRBJ1-1; TRBD1 matches at 11 bases. The CDR3 covers 15 residues. Germline loops: CDR1 LNHDA, CDR2 SQIVND (reference sequence). After removal of 5 bases from V and 7 bases from J, the junction contained 9 bases not matched to a gene.

Regarding this clone: The same CDR3 can be traced to other DNA sequences in this sample. This chain joins TRBV19 and TRBJ1-5; D gene ambiguous. CDR1 LNHDA and CDR2 SQIVND come from the germline V gene (reference sequence). The CDR3 has 12 amino acids. Trimming took off 1 base at V and 7 bases at J, with 5 bases between the two ends. The CDR3 bases are TGTGCCAGTAGTATAGGAGCCCAGCCCCAGCATTTT. It is translated as CASSIGAQPQHF.

The rearrangement uses TRBV9 and TRBJ2-7; TRBD2 might be the D (6 bases). The CDR3 runs to 13 residues. The germline V gene has CDR1 SGDLS and CDR2 YYNGEE. Trimming left V 4 bases short and J 3 bases short, with 11 bases between. CDR3 DNA: TGTGCCAGCAGCAGGGACTCAGGCTACGAGCAGTACTTC. It codes for CASSRDSGYEQYF.

The chain carries TRBV6-5 and TRBJ1-5; tentative D call: TRBD1 (5 bases). The V end lost 4 bases, the J end lost 7 bases, and 11 bases lay between the germline ends. The CDR3 sequence is 13 residues long. Germline V gives CDR1 MNHEY, CDR2 SVGAGI. The CDR3 coding sequence is TGTGCCAGCAGTTTGGTGCAGGGCCAGCCCCAGCATTTT. Translation gives CASSLVQGQPQHF.

This clone was seen just once. V gene TRBV29-1 combines with J gene TRBJ2-1; TRBD1 agrees at 8 bases. Germline lookup yields CDR1 SQVTM and CDR2 ANQGSEA. Trimming cost V 7 bases and J 2 bases; bases outside gene matches: 7. This CDR3 has 14 amino acids. CDR3 DNA sequence: TGCAGCGCCAGTGGACAGGGAACCTACAATGAGCAGTTCTTC. Protein product: CSASGQGTYNEQFF.

The chain couples TRBV5-8 to TRBJ2-7, with D perhaps TRBD2 (5 bases). V was cut by 1 base and J by 4 bases, with 15 bases left in between. CDR3 length: 15 residues. The germline V gene encodes CDR1 SGHTS and CDR2 YDEGEE. The CDR3 region is CASSLPGSYLYEQYF. CDR3 in DNA: TGTGCCAGCAGCTTGCCGGGATCCTACCTTTACGAGCAGTACTTC.

The chain carries TRBV28 and TRBJ2-7; 15 nucleotides agree with TRBD2. The CDR3 is 15 residues long. The germline CDR1 and CDR2 sequences are MDHEN and SYDVKM. Trimming took 6 bases from V and 2 from J; bases not matched to a gene: 2. This CDR3 reads CASSGLAGGPYEQYF. The CDR3 nucleotides read TGTGCCAGCAGCGGACTAGCGGGAGGGCCCTACGAGCAGTACTTC.

J is TRBJ2-7 and V is TRBV18, with D possibly TRBD2 on 6 matching bases. CDR3 length equals 15 residues. The ends were cut back, 4 bases at V and 5 bases at J, with 18 bases in the middle. CDR1 KGHSH and CDR2 LQKENI come from the germline V gene. CDR3 region: CASSHGTGTRDEQYF. In DNA form, the CDR3 reads TGTGCCAGCTCACACGGGACTGGGACTCGGGACGAGCAGTACTTC.